The T cell receptor beta chain under discussion was sequenced for a study of cytomegalovirus exposure and HLA in healthy donors. Study results and limitations: Most CMV-associated TCR beta chains appeared HLA-restricted in a later analysis.

The study ran its PCR with 60 Vbeta and 13 Jbeta primers. This table comes from immunoSEQ multiplex PCR, and its TCRdb copy is limited to in-frame clones, with some not included. The sample contains more than 90,000 clones, roughly 78% of which appear only once. On this clone: Its antigen is currently unknown.

This CDR3 comprises 14 residues. Germline CDR1 SEHNR, CDR2 FQNEAQ (reference sequence). The junction had 5 bases not matched to a gene; V was cut back by 5 bases and J by 6 bases. The genes are TRBV7-9 and TRBJ2-3, with 10 nucleotides matching TRBD1. The TCR sequence derives from a woman aged 60-75 years in good health and CMV-seronegative. Sequencing was done on a sample of PBMCs. CDR3 protein: CASSPTGGDDTQYF. The CDR3 DNA is TGTGCCAGCAGCCCGACAGGGGGCGACGATACGCAGTATTTT.